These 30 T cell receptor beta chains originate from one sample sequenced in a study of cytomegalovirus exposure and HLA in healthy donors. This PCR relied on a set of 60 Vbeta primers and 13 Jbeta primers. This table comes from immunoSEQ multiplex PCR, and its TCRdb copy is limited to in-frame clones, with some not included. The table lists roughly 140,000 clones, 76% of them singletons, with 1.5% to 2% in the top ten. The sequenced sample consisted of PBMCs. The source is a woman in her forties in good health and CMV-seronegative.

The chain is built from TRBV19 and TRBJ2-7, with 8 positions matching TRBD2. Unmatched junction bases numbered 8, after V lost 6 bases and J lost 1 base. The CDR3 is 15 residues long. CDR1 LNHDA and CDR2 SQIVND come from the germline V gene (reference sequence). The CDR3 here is CASSVWAGGSYEQYF. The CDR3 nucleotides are TGTGCCAGTAGCGTATGGGCGGGGGGATCCTACGAGCAGTACTTC.

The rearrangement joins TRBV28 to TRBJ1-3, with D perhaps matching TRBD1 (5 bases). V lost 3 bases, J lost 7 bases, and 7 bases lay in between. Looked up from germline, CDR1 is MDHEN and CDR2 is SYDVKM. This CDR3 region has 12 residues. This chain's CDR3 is CASSFQGNTIYF. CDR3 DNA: TGTGCCAGCAGTTTCCAGGGCAACACCATATATTTT. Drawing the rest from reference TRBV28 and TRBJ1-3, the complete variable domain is DVKVTQSSRYLVKRTGEKVFLECVQDMDHENMFWYRQDPGLGLRLIYFSYDVKMKEKGDIPEGYSVSREKKERFSLILESASTNQTSMYLCASSFQGNTIYFGEGSWLTVV.

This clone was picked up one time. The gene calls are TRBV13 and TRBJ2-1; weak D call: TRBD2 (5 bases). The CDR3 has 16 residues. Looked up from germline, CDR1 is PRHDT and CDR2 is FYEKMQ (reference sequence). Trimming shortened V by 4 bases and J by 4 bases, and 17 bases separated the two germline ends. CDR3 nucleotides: TGTGCCAGCAGCTCAGAGCGGTTTGGAAGTTACAATGAGCAGTTCTTC. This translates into CASSSERFGSYNEQFF.

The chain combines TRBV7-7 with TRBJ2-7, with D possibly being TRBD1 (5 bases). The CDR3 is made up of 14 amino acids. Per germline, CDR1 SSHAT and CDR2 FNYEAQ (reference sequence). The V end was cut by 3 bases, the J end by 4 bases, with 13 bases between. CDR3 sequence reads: CASSFEGEGYEQYF. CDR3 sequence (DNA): TGTGCCAGCAGCTTCGAAGGGGAAGGATACGAGCAGTACTTC. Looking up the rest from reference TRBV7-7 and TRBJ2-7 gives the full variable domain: GAGVSQSPRYKVTKRGQDVTLRCDPISSHATLYWYQQALGQGPEFLTYFNYEAQPDKSGLPSDRFSAERPEGSISTLTIQRTEQRDSAMYRCASSFEGEGYEQYFGPGTRLTVT.

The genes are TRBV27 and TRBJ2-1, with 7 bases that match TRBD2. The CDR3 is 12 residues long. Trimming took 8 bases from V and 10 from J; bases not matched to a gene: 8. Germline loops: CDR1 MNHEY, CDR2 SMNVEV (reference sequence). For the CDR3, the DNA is TGTGCCAGCGTGGGGATGGGGGGGGAGCAGTTCTTC. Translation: CASVGMGGEQFF.

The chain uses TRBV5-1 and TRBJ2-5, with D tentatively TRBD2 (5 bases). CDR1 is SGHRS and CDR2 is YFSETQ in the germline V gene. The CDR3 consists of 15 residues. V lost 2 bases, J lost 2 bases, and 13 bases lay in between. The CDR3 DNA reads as TGCGCCAGCAGCTTCAGCGGCTACGATCAAGAGACCCAGTACTTC. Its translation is CASSFSGYDQETQYF. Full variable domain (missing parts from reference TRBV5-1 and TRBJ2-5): KAGVTQTPRYLIKTRGQQVTLSCSPISGHRSVSWYQQTPGQGLQFLFEYFSETQRNKGNFPGRFSGRQFSNSRSEMNVSTLELGDSALYLCASSFSGYDQETQYFGPGTRLLVL.

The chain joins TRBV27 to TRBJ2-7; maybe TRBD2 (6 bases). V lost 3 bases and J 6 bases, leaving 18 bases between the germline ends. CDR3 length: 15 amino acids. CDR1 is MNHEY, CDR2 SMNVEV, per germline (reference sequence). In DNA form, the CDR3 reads TGTGCCAGCAGTTTTGGGGGACTCCCCCCCACCGAGCAGTACTTC. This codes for CASSFGGLPPTEQYF.

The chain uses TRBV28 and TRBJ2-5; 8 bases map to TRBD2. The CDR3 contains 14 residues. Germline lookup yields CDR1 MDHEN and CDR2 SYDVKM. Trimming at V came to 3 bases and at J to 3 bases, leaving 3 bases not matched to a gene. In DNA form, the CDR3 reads TGTGCCAGCAGTTTTCATAGCGGGGAAGAGACCCAGTACTTC. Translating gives CASSFHSGEETQYF. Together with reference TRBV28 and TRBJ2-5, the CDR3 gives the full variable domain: DVKVTQSSRYLVKRTGEKVFLECVQDMDHENMFWYRQDPGLGLRLIYFSYDVKMKEKGDIPEGYSVSREKKERFSLILESASTNQTSMYLCASSFHSGEETQYFGPGTRLLVL.

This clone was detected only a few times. The CDR3 here is CASSYEGGGSPLHF. Written as DNA, the CDR3 is TGTGCCAGCAGTTACGAGGGTGGAGGTTCACCCCTCCACTTT. The chain uses TRBV6-6 and TRBJ1-6; no reliable D call. The length of the CDR3 is 14 residues. Trimming took 2 bases from V and 9 from J, leaving 11 bases between them. Per the germline V gene, CDR1 is MNHNY and CDR2 is SVGAGI (reference sequence).

Here the CDR3 reads CATSRDPGTDFYEQYF. As DNA, the CDR3 is TGTGCCACCAGCAGAGACCCGGGGACAGACTTTTACGAGCAGTACTTC. The gene calls are TRBV15 and TRBJ2-7; 7 bases line up with TRBD1. The CDR3 is 16 amino acids. V lost 0 bases to trimming and J lost 4 bases; unmatched junction nucleotides: 9. Germline V gene data show CDR1 as LNHNV and CDR2 as YYDKDF (reference sequence).

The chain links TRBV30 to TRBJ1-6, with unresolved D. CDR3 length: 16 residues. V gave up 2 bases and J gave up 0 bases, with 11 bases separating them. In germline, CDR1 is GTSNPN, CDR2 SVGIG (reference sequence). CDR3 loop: CAWSNGVTSYNSPLHF. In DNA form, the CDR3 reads TGTGCCTGGAGTAATGGAGTAACCTCCTATAATTCACCCCTCCACTTT.

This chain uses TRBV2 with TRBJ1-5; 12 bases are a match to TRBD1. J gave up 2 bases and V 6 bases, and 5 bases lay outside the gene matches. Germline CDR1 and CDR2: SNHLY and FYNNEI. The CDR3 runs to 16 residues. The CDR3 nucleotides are TGTGCCAGCAGGGCAGGGACAGGGGGCGGCAATCAGCCCCAGCATTTT. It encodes CASRAGTGGGNQPQHF.

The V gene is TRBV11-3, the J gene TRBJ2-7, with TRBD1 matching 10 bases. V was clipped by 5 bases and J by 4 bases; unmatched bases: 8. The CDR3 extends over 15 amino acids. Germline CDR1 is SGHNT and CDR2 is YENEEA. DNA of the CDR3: TGTGCCAGCAGCACCGGGACAGGGGAAGTTTACGAGCAGTACTTC. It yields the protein CASSTGTGEVYEQYF.

CDR3 nucleotide sequence: TGTGCCAGCAGTGAATTGGATGGGGGCTCTTCATCTTGGGCATCTGGGGCCAACGTCCTGACTTTC. It codes for CASSELDGGSSSWASGANVLTF. The chain joins TRBV6-1 to TRBJ2-6; possible D gene TRBD1, 6 bases. Deletions cut 2 bases from V and 1 base from J, with 27 bases between. Germline V CDR1 and CDR2: MNHNS, SASEGT. The CDR3 extends over 22 amino acids.

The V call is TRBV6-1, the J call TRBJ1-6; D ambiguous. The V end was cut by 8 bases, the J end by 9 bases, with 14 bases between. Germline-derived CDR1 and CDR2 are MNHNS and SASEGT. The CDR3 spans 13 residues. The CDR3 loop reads CASREVRPSPLHF. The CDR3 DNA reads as TGTGCCAGCCGGGAGGTCCGCCCTTCACCCCTCCACTTT.

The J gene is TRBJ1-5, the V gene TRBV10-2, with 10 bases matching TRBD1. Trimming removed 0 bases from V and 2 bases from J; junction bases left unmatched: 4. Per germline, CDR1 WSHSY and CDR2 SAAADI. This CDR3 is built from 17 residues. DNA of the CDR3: TGCGCCAGCAGTGAGTCAGTGGGGACAGGGGGCAATCAGCCCCAGCATTTT. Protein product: CASSESVGTGGNQPQHF.

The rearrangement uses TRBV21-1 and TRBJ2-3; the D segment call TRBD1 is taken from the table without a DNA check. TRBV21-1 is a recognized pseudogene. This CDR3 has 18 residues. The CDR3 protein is CASSKAVKRTGRTDTQYF. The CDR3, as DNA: TGTGCCAGCAGCAAAGCCGTGAAGAGGACAGGGCGCACAGATACGCAGTATTTT.

CDR3 sequence reads: CASSGSFYGYTF. The CDR3 coding sequence is TGTGCCAGCAGCGGTTCATTCTATGGCTACACCTTC. The rearrangement links TRBV6-1 to TRBJ1-2; D is ambiguous. Germline loops: CDR1 MNHNS, CDR2 SASEGT. This CDR3 contains 12 residues. Trimming shortened V by 6 bases and J by 4 bases, and 9 bases separated the two germline ends.

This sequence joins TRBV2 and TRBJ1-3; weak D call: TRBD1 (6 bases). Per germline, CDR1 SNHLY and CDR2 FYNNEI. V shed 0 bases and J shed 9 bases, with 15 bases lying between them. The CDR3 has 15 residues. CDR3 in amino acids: CASSEARTDHSTIYF. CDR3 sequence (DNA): TGTGCCAGCAGTGAAGCAAGGACAGATCATAGCACCATATATTTT.

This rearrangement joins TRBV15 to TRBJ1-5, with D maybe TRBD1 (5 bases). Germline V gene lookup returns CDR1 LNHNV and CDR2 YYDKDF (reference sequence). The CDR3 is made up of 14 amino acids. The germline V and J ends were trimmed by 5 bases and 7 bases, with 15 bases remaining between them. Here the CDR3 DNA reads TGTGCCACCAGCGGGGCAGCGGGGCGACAGCCCCAGCATTTT. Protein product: CATSGAAGRQPQHF.

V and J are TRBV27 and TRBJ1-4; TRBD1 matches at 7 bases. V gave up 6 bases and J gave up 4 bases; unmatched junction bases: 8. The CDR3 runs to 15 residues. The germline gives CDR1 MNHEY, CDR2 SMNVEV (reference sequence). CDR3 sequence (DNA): TGTGCCAGCAGCCCCGACAGGGAGTATAATGAAAAACTGTTTTTT. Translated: CASSPDREYNEKLFF.

CDR3 nucleotides: TGCAGCGTAACCGGGACTAGGAGTGGTTACGAGCAGTACTTC. It is translated as CSVTGTRSGYEQYF. This chain uses TRBV29-1 with TRBJ2-5; 8 bases map to TRBD2. The last part of the DNA fits TRBJ2-7 better; the J call may be wrong. This CDR3 region has 14 residues. Germline V gives CDR1 SQVTM, CDR2 ANQGSEA.

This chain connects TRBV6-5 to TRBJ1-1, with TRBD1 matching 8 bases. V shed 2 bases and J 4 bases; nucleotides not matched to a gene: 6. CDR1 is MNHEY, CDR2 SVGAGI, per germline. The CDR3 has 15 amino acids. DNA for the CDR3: TGTGCCAGCAGTTACCGGCAGGGGGCGCGCACTGAAGCTTTCTTT. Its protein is CASSYRQGARTEAFF.

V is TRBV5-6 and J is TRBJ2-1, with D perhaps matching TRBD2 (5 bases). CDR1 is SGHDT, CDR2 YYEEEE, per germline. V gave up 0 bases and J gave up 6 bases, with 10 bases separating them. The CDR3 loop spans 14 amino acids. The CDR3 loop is CASSLVAPANEQFF. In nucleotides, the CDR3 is TGTGCCAGCAGCTTGGTAGCGCCCGCCAATGAGCAGTTCTTC.

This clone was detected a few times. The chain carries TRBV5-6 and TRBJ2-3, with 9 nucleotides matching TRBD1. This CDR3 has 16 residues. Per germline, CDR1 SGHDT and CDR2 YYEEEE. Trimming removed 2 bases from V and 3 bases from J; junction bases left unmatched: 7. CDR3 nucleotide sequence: TGTGCCAGCAGCTTTGGGCCGACAGGGGGGACAGATACGCAGTATTTT. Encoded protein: CASSFGPTGGTDTQYF. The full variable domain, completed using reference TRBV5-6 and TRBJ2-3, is DAGVTQSPTHLIKTRGQQVTLRCSPKSGHDTVSWYQQALGQGPQFIFQYYEEEERQRGNFPDRFSGHQFPNYSSELNVNALLLGDSALYLCASSFGPTGGTDTQYFGPGTRLTVL.

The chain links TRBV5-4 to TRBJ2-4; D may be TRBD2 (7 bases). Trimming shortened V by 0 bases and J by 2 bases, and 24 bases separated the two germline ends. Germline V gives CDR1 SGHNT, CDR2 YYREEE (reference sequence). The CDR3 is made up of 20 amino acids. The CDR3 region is CASSLARGGELAKSKNIQYF. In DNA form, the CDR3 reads TGTGCCAGCAGCTTGGCCAGGGGAGGGGAGCTCGCCAAGTCCAAAAACATTCAGTACTTC.

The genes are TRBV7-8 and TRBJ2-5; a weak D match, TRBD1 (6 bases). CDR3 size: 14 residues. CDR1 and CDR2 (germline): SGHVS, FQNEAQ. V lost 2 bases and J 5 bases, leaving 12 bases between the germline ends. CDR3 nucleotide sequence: TGTGCCAGCAGCTTAATCGACAGGTCTGAGACCCAGTACTTC. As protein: CASSLIDRSETQYF.

The CDR3 DNA reads as TGTGCCAGCAGCCTGGGGACTAGTCTGTCAAGCACAGATACGCAGTATTTT. Protein: CASSLGTSLSSTDTQYF. The chain uses TRBV4-2 and TRBJ2-3; 8 nucleotides match TRBD2. The germline V gene has CDR1 LGHNA and CDR2 YNFKEQ. The CDR3 is made up of 17 amino acids. The junction had 9 bases not matched to a gene; V was cut back by 4 bases and J by 0 bases.

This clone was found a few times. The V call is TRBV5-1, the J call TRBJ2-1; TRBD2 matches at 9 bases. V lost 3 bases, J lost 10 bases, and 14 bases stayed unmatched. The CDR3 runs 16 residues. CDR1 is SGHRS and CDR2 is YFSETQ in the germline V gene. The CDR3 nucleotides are TGCGCCAGCAGCTCGTTAGAAAGCGGGGGGCGTAGGGAGCAGTTCTTC. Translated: CASSSLESGGRREQFF.

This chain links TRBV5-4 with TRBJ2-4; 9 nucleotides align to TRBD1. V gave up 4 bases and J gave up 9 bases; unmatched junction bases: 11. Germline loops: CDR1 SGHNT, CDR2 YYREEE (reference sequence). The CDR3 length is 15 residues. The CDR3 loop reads CASSPRDRENGIQYF. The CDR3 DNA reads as TGTGCCAGCAGCCCTCGGGACAGGGAGAATGGCATTCAGTACTTC. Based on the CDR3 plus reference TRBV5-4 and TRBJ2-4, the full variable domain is ETGVTQSPTHLIKTRGQQVTLRCSSQSGHNTVSWYQQALGQGPQFIFQYYREEENGRGNFPPRFSGLQFPNYSSELNVNALELDDSALYLCASSPRDRENGIQYFGAGTRLSVL.